This T cell receptor (beta chain) was captured by sequencing in a study of lymphopenia after photon versus proton radiotherapy. Overall study results and limits: Only patients who died were analyzed for survival; proton advantage is unproven. After the lymphocyte nadir, photon-treated repertoires showed oligoclonal expansion, especially of CD8+ Temra cells. Relative stability marked proton patients; photon patients lost diversity and naive cells. Post-nadir TCR diversity decline inversely tracked overall survival among those who died.

In the case of this clone: The antigen is not known. Additional DNA sequences in this sample encode the identical CDR3.

Data came from immunoSEQ multiplex PCR; TCRdb stores just in-frame clones and leaves some out. The repertoire consists of about 12,000 clones, with 88% occurring once and the leading ten covering about 3.8%. V was cut by 0 bases and J by 5 bases, with 8 bases left in between. Looked up from germline, CDR1 is SGHRS and CDR2 is YFSETQ. The CDR3 runs to 14 residues. The source material was peripheral blood, sampled from a patient treated with photon-based radiotherapy. This TCR came from a man aged 60-69 years with pancreatic cancer. The rearrangement uses TRBV5-1 and TRBJ2-2; D is undetermined. CDR3 coding DNA: TGCGCCAGCAGCTTGGAAGGGATAACCGGGGAGCTGTTTTTT. Encoded protein: CASSLEGITGELFF.